Following are 16 T cell receptor beta chains from one sample sequenced in a study of cytomegalovirus exposure and HLA in healthy donors. PCR amplification relied on 60 Vbeta primers (plus 13 Jbeta primers). TCRdb's table, derived via immunoSEQ multiplex PCR, lists solely in-frame clones and lacks some. Among about 180,000 clones listed, approximately 80% were seen once. The sequencing sample was made of PBMCs. The receptors shown here come from a woman between 50 and 59 years old in good health and CMV-seronegative.

The genes are TRBV29-1 and TRBJ1-4; D remains unclear. The germline V gene has CDR1 SQVTM and CDR2 ANQGSEA. Trimming removed 6 bases at V and 7 bases at J, with 15 bases between. This CDR3 contains 13 residues. The CDR3 DNA follows: TGCAGCGTCGCAAGAACACAGAGTGAAAAACTGTTTTTT. Residues: CSVARTQSEKLFF.

This chain joins TRBV5-1 and TRBJ1-2; no firm D call. The ends were cut back, 2 bases at V and 8 bases at J, with 13 bases in the middle. From germline, CDR1 is SGHRS and CDR2 YFSETQ. This CDR3 has 13 amino acids. CDR3 region: CASSFESTRGYTF. The DNA of the CDR3 is TGCGCCAGCAGCTTTGAGAGTACCCGAGGCTACACCTTC.

CDR3 sequence (DNA): TGTGCCAGCAGCTATACGCTCGGGGGGGCGTTTGATGGCTACACCTTC. Its protein product is CASSYTLGGAFDGYTF. This chain uses TRBV5-6 with TRBJ1-2; D possibly corresponds to TRBD1 (6 bases). The V gene's germline CDR1 is SGHDT and CDR2 YYEEEE. V shed 3 bases and J shed 6 bases, with 21 bases lying between them. The CDR3 runs 16 residues.

This chain uses TRBV19 with TRBJ1-5; D unresolved. This CDR3 comprises 18 residues. Germline assignment: CDR1 LNHDA and CDR2 SQIVND (reference sequence). Trimming left V 1 base short and J 0 bases short, with 16 bases between. The CDR3 spells CASSIGQVGRYSNQPQHF. The CDR3 nucleotides are TGTGCCAGTAGTATAGGTCAGGTCGGGAGGTATAGCAATCAGCCCCAGCATTTT.

The chain employs TRBV27 and TRBJ1-3; D unresolved. The V end lost 3 bases, the J end lost 0 bases, and 9 bases lay between the germline ends. Germline values: CDR1 MNHEY, CDR2 SMNVEV (reference sequence). The length of the CDR3 is 15 residues. CDR3 DNA: TGTGCCAGCAGTTTTTCACCCAGCTCTGGAAACACCATATATTTT. This translates into CASSFSPSSGNTIYF.

V is TRBV18 and J is TRBJ1-2; TRBD1 is a possible D gene (5 bases). The V end lost 5 bases, the J end lost 4 bases, and 14 bases lay between the germline ends. From germline, CDR1 is KGHSH and CDR2 LQKENI. This CDR3 contains 14 residues. CDR3 bases: TGTGCCAGCTCAGGGGAGGACACCTTCTATGGCTACACCTTC. Its protein is CASSGEDTFYGYTF.

This chain connects TRBV5-1 to TRBJ2-7; 7 bases fit TRBD1. This CDR3 contains 14 residues. The germline CDR1 and CDR2 sequences are SGHRS and YFSETQ. With 4 bases clipped from V and 2 bases from J, the junction kept 6 bases outside the gene matches. The chain's CDR3 is CASSGWDRAYEQYF. Here the CDR3 DNA reads TGCGCCAGCAGCGGCTGGGACAGAGCCTACGAGCAGTACTTC.

The rearrangement links TRBV11-2 to TRBJ1-6; no clear D. The CDR3 runs to 14 residues. Deletions cut 4 bases from V and 5 bases from J, with 9 bases between. The germline V gene encodes CDR1 SGHAT and CDR2 FQNNGV. The CDR3: CASSYGNHNSPLHF. The CDR3 nucleotides are TGTGCCAGCAGCTACGGTAACCATAATTCACCCCTCCACTTT. Together with reference TRBV11-2 and TRBJ1-6, the CDR3 gives the full variable domain: EAGVAQSPRYKIIEKRQSVAFWCNPISGHATLYWYQQILGQGPKLLIQFQNNGVVDDSQLPKDRFSAERLKGVDSTLKIQPAKLEDSAVYLCASSYGNHNSPLHFGNGTRLTVT.

The V and J genes are TRBV5-1 and TRBJ2-5; TRBD1 matches at 7 bases. Judging by the DNA end, TRBJ2-7 fits better; the J call may be wrong. Germline V gene lookup returns CDR1 SGHRS and CDR2 YFSETQ. The CDR3 sequence is 16 residues long. The CDR3 region is CASSQGAGTVTLEQYF. The CDR3 DNA reads TGCGCCAGCAGCCAAGGGGCCGGGACAGTCACTCTCGAGCAGTACTTC.

The rearrangement joins TRBV9 to TRBJ2-5; 7 nucleotides line up with TRBD2. The CDR3 totals 16 residues. Trimming removed 0 bases from V and 0 bases from J; junction bases left unmatched: 5. Germline CDR1 is SGDLS and CDR2 is YYNGEE. For the CDR3, the DNA is TGTGCCAGCAGCGTAGGGGCTAGCGGACACCAAGAGACCCAGTACTTC. Translated: CASSVGASGHQETQYF.

In its sample, this clone was seen once. This rearrangement joins TRBV7-3 to TRBJ2-1; TRBD1 matches at 12 bases. This CDR3 region has 15 residues. Looked up from germline, CDR1 is SGHTA and CDR2 is FQGTGA. V trimming: 5 bases; J trimming: 7 bases; junction bases outside the gene matches: 6. The CDR3: CASSRGTGGRNEQFF. DNA of the CDR3: TGTGCCAGCAGCCGAGGGACAGGGGGCAGGAATGAGCAGTTCTTC.

CDR3 amino acids: CASSVGLATTSYNEQFF. The CDR3 bases are TGTGCCAGCAGCGTAGGACTAGCGACTACCTCCTACAATGAGCAGTTCTTC. This chain links TRBV9 with TRBJ2-1; 8 nucleotides match TRBD2. The CDR3 has 17 residues. V shed 0 bases and J 0 bases; nucleotides not matched to a gene: 5. Germline V gene data show CDR1 as SGDLS and CDR2 as YYNGEE. Together with reference TRBV9 and TRBJ2-1, the CDR3 gives the full variable domain: DSGVTQTPKHLITATGQRVTLRCSPRSGDLSVYWYQQSLDQGLQFLIQYYNGEERAKGNILERFSAQQFPDLHSELNLSSLELGDSALYFCASSVGLATTSYNEQFFGPGTRLTVL.

CDR3 DNA sequence: TGCGCCAGCAGCATACTAGATACGCAGTATTTT. This translates into CASSILDTQYF. The rearrangement joins TRBV5-1 to TRBJ2-3; D gene ambiguous. This CDR3 is 11 amino acids long. Germline-derived CDR1 and CDR2 are SGHRS and YFSETQ. V lost 4 bases and J lost 5, with 5 bases in between.

The rearrangement uses TRBV5-1 and TRBJ2-1, with a weak D call TRBD2 (7 bases). Germline lookup yields CDR1 SGHRS and CDR2 YFSETQ. Between the trimmed V and J ends, which lost 3 bases and 2 bases, there was a span of 12 bases. The CDR3 totals 15 residues. Written as DNA, the CDR3 is TGCGCCAGCAGCTCGGAGGGGGGGACCTACAATGAGCAGTTCTTC. It codes for CASSSEGGTYNEQFF.

The chain employs TRBV5-6 and TRBJ1-6; 8 nucleotides align to TRBD1. Per germline, CDR1 SGHDT and CDR2 YYEEEE. The CDR3 runs 15 residues. With 2 bases clipped from V and 6 bases from J, the junction kept 4 bases outside the gene matches. The CDR3 protein is CASSLPGGSNSPLHF. CDR3 in DNA: TGTGCCAGCAGCTTACCAGGGGGCTCTAATTCACCCCTCCACTTT.

V and J are TRBV5-6 and TRBJ2-3; 7 nucleotides align to TRBD1. Germline lookup yields CDR1 SGHDT and CDR2 YYEEEE. V shed 5 bases, J shed 6 bases, and the junction held 9 bases outside the gene matches. The CDR3 runs to 14 residues. CDR3 sequence reads: CASSLQGPRDTQYF. The CDR3 nucleotides are TGTGCCAGCAGTTTACAGGGGCCGCGGGATACGCAGTATTTT.